This T cell receptor beta chain originates from a study of cytomegalovirus exposure and HLA in healthy donors. General observations from the study: The investigators catalogued 150 or so TCR beta chains as cytomegalovirus-associated. Earlier analysis looked at TCR beta V segments, and most were productive about 90% or about 30% of the time.

About this clone itself: The target antigen is unknown.

V was shortened by 4 bases and J by 6 bases, with 9 bases between the two germline ends. The germline CDR1 and CDR2 sequences are GTSNPN and SVGIG (reference sequence). The CDR3 is 12 amino acids. The PCR ran on 60 Vbeta and 13 Jbeta primers. The protocol was immunoSEQ multiplex PCR, while the TCRdb copy is restricted to in-frame clones and leaves out a portion. The table includes 150,000 to 200,000 clones, more than 60% detected once. The receptor's source is a male donor in good health and CMV-seronegative. Sequenced: PBMCs. The chain combines TRBV30 with TRBJ2-2, with D hard to call. This CDR3 is CAWKWQAGELFF. CDR3 nucleotide sequence: TGTGCCTGGAAGTGGCAGGCCGGGGAGCTGTTTTTT.